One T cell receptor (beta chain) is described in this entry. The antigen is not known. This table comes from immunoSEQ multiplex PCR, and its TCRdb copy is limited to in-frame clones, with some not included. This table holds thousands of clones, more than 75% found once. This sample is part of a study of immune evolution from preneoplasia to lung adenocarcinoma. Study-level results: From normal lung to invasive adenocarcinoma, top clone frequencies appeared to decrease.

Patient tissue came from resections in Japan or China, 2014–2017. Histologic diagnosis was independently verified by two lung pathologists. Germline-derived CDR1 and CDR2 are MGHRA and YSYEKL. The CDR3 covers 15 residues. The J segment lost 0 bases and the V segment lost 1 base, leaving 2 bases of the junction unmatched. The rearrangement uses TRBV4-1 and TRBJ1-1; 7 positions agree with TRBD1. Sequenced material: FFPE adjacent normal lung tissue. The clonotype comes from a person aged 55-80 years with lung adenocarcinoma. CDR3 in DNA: TGCGCCAGCAGCCAAGTTGGGACAGTGAACACTGAAGCTTTCTTT. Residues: CASSQVGTVNTEAFF.